These 13 T cell receptor beta chains originate from one sample sequenced in a study of identical twins (dated by TCRdb to about 2016). Library preparation was by 5' RACE. The reads were generated on an Illumina HiSeq 2000. Starting from the raw public reads, TCRdb applied fastp trimming at Q25, assembled clones with MiXCR and retained in-frame beta chains. Every CDR3 protein is listed once, alongside the most common genes and DNA of its rows. The sample data list 450,000 to 600,000 distinct CDR3 sequences, and about 22% of these were observed just once. The ten most abundant clones make up approximately 0.49% of the sample. These data also featured in a second study, about yellow fever vaccine responses in identical twins.

The material sequenced was CD4+ T cells sorted from blood. The receptors here all came from a woman aged 18-29 years in good health.

In its sample, this clonotype was seen a few times. The chain couples TRBV10-3 to TRBJ2-1, with no clear D. The germline CDR1 and CDR2 sequences are ENHRY and SYGVKD. The CDR3 extends over 14 amino acids. V lost 3 bases and J lost 2, with 8 bases in between. The CDR3 loop is CAISDGRTYNEQFF. CDR3 sequence (DNA): TGTGCCATCAGTGATGGTCGTACCTACAATGAGCAGTTCTTC.

This clonotype occurred a few times. The rearrangement uses TRBV29-1 and TRBJ1-4; D gene uncertain. With 7 bases removed from V and 8 bases from J, the gap between germline ends came to 20 bases. Germline V gene sequence: CDR1 SQVTM, CDR2 ANQGSEA. The CDR3 spans 14 residues. The CDR3 region is CSGSLTRGKEKLFF. CDR3 nucleotides: TGCAGCGGGAGTCTGACCCGAGGAAAGGAAAAACTGTTTTTT.

This clonotype came up a few times. The chain couples TRBV12-3 or TRBV12-4 to TRBJ2-1; a possible D gene is TRBD2 (6 bases). The CDR3 has 17 amino acids. V was pared by 6 bases and J by 3 bases, with 21 bases between. CDR3 in amino acids: CASRPDPGVVGYNEQFF. In DNA, the CDR3 is TGTGCCAGCAGACCAGACCCGGGAGTTGTCGGCTACAATGAGCAGTTCTTC.

The sample holds a few counts of this clonotype. The rearrangement uses TRBV12-3 or TRBV12-4 and TRBJ1-1, with 12 bases matching TRBD1. CDR3 length equals 16 residues. V trimming: 5 bases; J trimming: 5 bases; junction bases outside the gene matches: 9. The CDR3 bases are TGTGCCAGCAGTCCCGGGACAGGGGGCGGGCGGACTGAAGCTTTCTTT. This translates into CASSPGTGGGRTEAFF.

This rearrangement joins TRBV6-2 or TRBV6-3 to TRBJ2-1; the match to TRBD2 covers 11 bases. The CDR3 length is 16 residues. The trim removed 5 bases at V and 1 base at J, leaving 4 bases unmatched. Germline V gene lookup returns CDR1 MNHEY and CDR2 SVGEGT. The CDR3 protein is CASSPASGRSYNEQFF. CDR3 sequence (DNA): TGTGCCAGCAGTCCCGCTAGCGGGAGGTCCTACAATGAGCAGTTCTTC.

This clonotype has a handful of counts. The genes are TRBV11-3 and TRBJ2-3; no firm D call. Germline values: CDR1 SGHNT, CDR2 YENEEA. V was shortened by 1 base and J by 2 bases, with 10 bases between the two germline ends. This CDR3 is 15 amino acids long. The CDR3: CASSLGRAATDTQYF. In DNA, the CDR3 is TGTGCCAGCAGCTTAGGCCGGGCGGCCACAGATACGCAGTATTTT. Based on the CDR3 plus reference TRBV11-3 and TRBJ2-3, the full variable domain is EAGVVQSPRYKIIEKKQPVAFWCNPISGHNTLYWYLQNLGQGPELLIRYENEEAVDDSQLPKDRFSAERLKGVDSTLKIQPAELGDSAVYLCASSLGRAATDTQYFGPGTRLTVL.

The rearrangement joins TRBV7-2 to TRBJ1-6, with 7 bases identical to TRBD1. CDR1 SGHTA and CDR2 FQGNSA come from the germline V gene. The CDR3 has 15 amino acids. The V segment lost 1 base and the J segment 5 bases; nucleotides outside the gene matches: 2. CDR3 region: CASSLVGTDNSPLHF. DNA of the CDR3: TGTGCCAGCAGCTTAGTTGGGACAGATAATTCACCCCTCCACTTT. The full variable domain, rest sourced from reference TRBV7-2 and TRBJ1-6, is GAGVSQSPSNKVTEKGKDVELRCDPISGHTALYWYRQSLGQGLEFLIYFQGNSAPDKSGLPSDRFSAERTGGSVSTLTIQRTQQEDSAVYLCASSLVGTDNSPLHFGNGTRLTVT.

The V gene is TRBV11-2, the J gene TRBJ2-7; 9 bases fit TRBD2. The V segment lost 4 bases and the J segment 4 bases; nucleotides outside the gene matches: 5. Germline CDR1 is SGHAT and CDR2 is FQNNGV. The CDR3 consists of 14 residues. The CDR3 DNA sequence: TGTGCCAGCAGCTCGCGGGGGGGCGGTTACGAGCAGTACGTC. Its translation is CASSSRGGGYEQYV.

The table lists this clonotype with a few counts. V usage is TRBV27 and J usage is TRBJ2-7, with TRBD1 matching over 10 bases. Germline trimming cut 4 bases from V and 5 bases from J; bases unmatched to any gene: 17. The CDR3 is 18 amino acids. Germline CDR1 is MNHEY and CDR2 is SMNVEV (reference sequence). The DNA of the CDR3 is TGTGCCAGCAGTTCCTTCCTAAGGAGTGGGACAGGGGAAGACGAGCAGTACTTC. Protein: CASSSFLRSGTGEDEQYF.

This clonotype was recorded a few times. The chain combines TRBV5-1 with TRBJ1-2; 10 bases line up with TRBD1. Germline-derived CDR1 and CDR2 are SGHRS and YFSETQ. V trimming: 6 bases; J trimming: 5 bases; junction bases outside the gene matches: 7. This CDR3 is built from 14 residues. CDR3 region: CASTSRQGAYGYTF. In DNA form, the CDR3 reads TGCGCCAGCACGTCGCGACAGGGGGCGTATGGCTACACCTTC.

The genes are TRBV12-3 or TRBV12-4 and TRBJ2-5, with D maybe TRBD2 (5 bases). Trimming left V 3 bases short and J 1 base short, with 15 bases between. The length of the CDR3 is 16 residues. The DNA for the CDR3 is TGTGCCAGCAGTTTGGACTCCGTGGGTTTCCAAGAGACCCAGTACTTC. This encodes CASSLDSVGFQETQYF.

This clonotype was observed a handful of times. This sequence joins TRBV4-1 and TRBJ2-5; possible D gene TRBD2, 6 bases. The V gene's germline CDR1 is MGHRA and CDR2 YSYEKL. Trimming pared 6 bases from V and 3 bases from J, leaving 23 bases between. The CDR3 contains 17 residues. The CDR3 nucleotides are TGCGCCAGCAGGGGGGTTCTTGGCGGGACCGGAAAAGAGACCCAGTACTTC. Translated: CASRGVLGGTGKETQYF.

The chain uses TRBV4-1 and TRBJ1-6, with 7 nucleotides matching TRBD1. This CDR3 comprises 15 residues. Germline V gene lookup returns CDR1 MGHRA and CDR2 YSYEKL. The V and J ends lost 2 bases and 10 bases, in that order; junction bases with no gene match: 8. DNA for the CDR3: TGCGCCAGCAGCCAACTACCTGGACAGGTATCACCCCTCCACTTT. Translating gives CASSQLPGQVSPLHF.